A selection of T cell receptor beta chains follows, all from one sample in a study of blood T cell repertoires in COVID-19. Clones were sequenced by immunoSEQ multiplex PCR, and TCRdb holds only the in-frame ones, with some missing. The sample lists some 64,000 clones, roughly 80% occurring once. The sample comprised peripheral blood. The source of these receptors is a man in his sixties with COVID-19, enrolled during active disease. The CDR3 runs from the conserved cysteine through the conserved F or W. The D gene is left open where the match is weak. For some rows the clone size is stated as once, few or many, or as a class when expanded; others skip it.

d_gene: -
abundance: few
v_gene: TRBV12-3/TRBV12-4
j_gene: TRBJ1-2
CDR3nt: TGTGCCAGCAGTTTGGGGGGAGTTGGCAACTACACCTTC
CDR3aa: CASSLGGVGNYTF

d_gene: -
abundance: -
v_gene: TRBV19
j_gene: TRBJ2-7
CDR3nt: TGTGCCAGTAGTATAGACAACAGGGAGTACGAGCAGTACTTC
CDR3aa: CASSIDNREYEQYF

d_gene: -
abundance: -
v_gene: TRBV5-4
j_gene: TRBJ1-5
CDR3nt: TGTGCCAGCAGCGTGGGTGGGGGGGATCAGCCCCAGCATTTT
CDR3aa: CASSVGGGDQPQHF

d_gene: TRBD1
abundance: -
v_gene: TRBV27
j_gene: TRBJ1-1
CDR3nt: TGTGCCAGCAGCGGTGGGACAGCGGCTGAAGCTTTCTTT
CDR3aa: CASSGGTAAEAFF

d_gene: -
abundance: -
v_gene: TRBV11-3
j_gene: TRBJ2-3
CDR3nt: TGTGCCAGCAGCGCCGGGTCGTTAGGCGGCACAGATACGCAGTATTTT
CDR3aa: CASSAGSLGGTDTQYF

d_gene: TRBD1
abundance: -
v_gene: TRBV5-1
j_gene: TRBJ1-3
CDR3nt: TGCGCCAGCAGCTTGGGACAGGGGATATTTGGAAACACCATATATTTT
CDR3aa: CASSLGQGIFGNTIYF

d_gene: -
abundance: -
v_gene: TRBV5-4
j_gene: TRBJ2-7
CDR3nt: TGTGCCAGCAGCTTGAGGGGGGGCGGTCTCGAGCAGTACTTC
CDR3aa: CASSLRGGGLEQYF

d_gene: -
abundance: -
v_gene: TRBV28
j_gene: TRBJ1-3
CDR3nt: TGTGCCAGCAGTTTTCAGCAGGGCCCACTCTCTGGAAACACCATATATTTT
CDR3aa: CASSFQQGPLSGNTIYF

d_gene: TRBD1
abundance: -
v_gene: TRBV19
j_gene: TRBJ1-4
CDR3nt: TGTGCCAGTAGTGCCTCAGGGGGGCAGGTTGAAAAACTGTTTTTT
CDR3aa: CASSASGGQVEKLFF

d_gene: TRBD2
abundance: -
v_gene: TRBV15
j_gene: TRBJ2-5
CDR3nt: TGTGCCACCAGCCTAGCGGGGGGGTTAGGAGAAGAGACCCAGTACTTC
CDR3aa: CATSLAGGLGEETQYF

d_gene: TRBD1
abundance: -
v_gene: TRBV5-6
j_gene: TRBJ1-5
CDR3nt: TGTGCCAGCAGCGCGGGACAGGGGTTGGGGAATCAGCCCCAGCATTTT
CDR3aa: CASSAGQGLGNQPQHF

d_gene: -
abundance: -
v_gene: TRBV21-1
j_gene: TRBJ1-3
CDR3nt: TGTGCCAGCAGCAAAAGGAGACAGCCCACGCCAGGAAACACCATATATTTT
CDR3aa: CASSKRRQPTPGNTIYF

d_gene: -
abundance: -
v_gene: TRBV9
j_gene: TRBJ1-5
CDR3nt: TGTGCCAGCAGCGTAGAGGGGTTTATCAATCAGCCCCAGCATTTT
CDR3aa: CASSVEGFINQPQHF

d_gene: TRBD1
abundance: -
v_gene: TRBV19
j_gene: TRBJ1-6
CDR3nt: TGTGCCAGTAGTATAGATTTACAGGGGGATTCACCCCTCCACTTT
CDR3aa: CASSIDLQGDSPLHF

d_gene: -
abundance: -
v_gene: TRBV6-1
j_gene: TRBJ2-1
CDR3nt: TGTGCCAGCAAAACAGGGTACAATGAGCAGTTCTTC
CDR3aa: CASKTGYNEQFF

d_gene: TRBD2
abundance: -
v_gene: TRBV9
j_gene: TRBJ2-3
CDR3nt: TGTGCCAGCGGGATAGCGGGGGCCAACACAGATACGCAGTATTTT
CDR3aa: CASGIAGANTDTQYF

d_gene: -
abundance: -
v_gene: TRBV18
j_gene: TRBJ1-1
CDR3nt: TGTGCCAGCTCACCACGTCCAACTGAAGCTTTCTTT
CDR3aa: CASSPRPTEAFF

d_gene: TRBD1
abundance: -
v_gene: TRBV6-5
j_gene: TRBJ2-2
CDR3nt: TGTGCCAGCAGTTATATCAGGGCAGGGGGCGGGGAGCTGTTTTTT
CDR3aa: CASSYIRAGGGELFF

d_gene: -
abundance: -
v_gene: TRBV10-1
j_gene: TRBJ2-7
CDR3nt: TGCGCCAGCAGTGAGTCGGGGGCGGAATACGAGCAGTACTTC
CDR3aa: CASSESGAEYEQYF

d_gene: TRBD1
abundance: -
v_gene: TRBV28
j_gene: TRBJ1-5
CDR3nt: TGTGCCAGCAGTACCCGGGACAGATACAATCAGCCCCAGCATTTT
CDR3aa: CASSTRDRYNQPQHF

d_gene: -
abundance: -
v_gene: TRBV18
j_gene: TRBJ2-1
CDR3nt: TGTGCCAGCTCACTGGGCCGGACAGATTACAATGAGCAGTTCTTC
CDR3aa: CASSLGRTDYNEQFF

d_gene: -
abundance: -
v_gene: TRBV7-2
j_gene: TRBJ2-5
CDR3nt: TGTGCCAGCAGCTTAGGGGACTACCAAGAGACCCAGTACTTC
CDR3aa: CASSLGDYQETQYF

d_gene: -
abundance: -
v_gene: TRBV2
j_gene: TRBJ1-1
CDR3nt: TGTGCCAGCAGTGAATTGGGGGCCCTGAACACTGAAGCTTTCTTT
CDR3aa: CASSELGALNTEAFF

d_gene: -
abundance: few
v_gene: TRBV4-2
j_gene: TRBJ2-7
CDR3nt: TGTGCCAGCAGCCAAGCGGTTATGGGGGGGGCCACCTACGAGCAGTACTTC
CDR3aa: CASSQAVMGGATYEQYF

d_gene: -
abundance: -
v_gene: TRBV4-2
j_gene: TRBJ1-3
CDR3nt: TGTGCCAGCAGCCAACGACTCCAGGGGCGAGGAAACACCATATATTTT
CDR3aa: CASSQRLQGRGNTIYF

d_gene: -
abundance: -
v_gene: TRBV5-1
j_gene: TRBJ1-1
CDR3nt: TGCGCCAGCAGCTTTGGCAGGGCCCCTTTGAACACTGAAGCTTTCTTT
CDR3aa: CASSFGRAPLNTEAFF

d_gene: -
abundance: once
v_gene: TRBV2
j_gene: TRBJ2-7
CDR3nt: TGTGCCGCAACCTCGGACGGCCCGGGGGAGCAGTACTTC
CDR3aa: CAATSDGPGEQYF

d_gene: -
abundance: -
v_gene: TRBV6-4
j_gene: TRBJ2-1
CDR3nt: TGTGCCAGCAGTGACGGTTCCCTAATACCCTACAATGAGCAGTTCTTC
CDR3aa: CASSDGSLIPYNEQFF

d_gene: -
abundance: -
v_gene: TRBV25-1
j_gene: TRBJ1-5
CDR3nt: TGTGCCAGCAGTGAATACGGGGGACAGCCCCAGCATTTT
CDR3aa: CASSEYGGQPQHF

d_gene: -
abundance: once
v_gene: TRBV7-6
j_gene: TRBJ1-5
CDR3nt: TGTGCCAGCAGCGTATCGGAGAATCAGCCCCAGCATTTT
CDR3aa: CASSVSENQPQHF

d_gene: -
abundance: -
v_gene: TRBV6-5
j_gene: TRBJ1-5
CDR3nt: TGTGCCAGCAGTTACTCTAACTTCCATCAGCCCCAGCATTTT
CDR3aa: CASSYSNFHQPQHF

d_gene: -
abundance: -
v_gene: TRBV29-1
j_gene: TRBJ1-5
CDR3nt: TGCAGCGTCACGCAGGGCGGGGGTGATAGCAATCAGCCCCAGCATTTT
CDR3aa: CSVTQGGGDSNQPQHF

d_gene: -
abundance: -
v_gene: TRBV7-2
j_gene: TRBJ2-1
CDR3nt: TGTGCCAGCAGCTGGCAGGGAGGTCGCCACAATGAGCAGTTCTTC
CDR3aa: CASSWQGGRHNEQFF

d_gene: -
abundance: -
v_gene: TRBV7-2
j_gene: TRBJ1-5
CDR3nt: TGTGCCAGCAGCATCAAAGCCGATCAGCCCCAGCATTTT
CDR3aa: CASSIKADQPQHF

d_gene: TRBD1
abundance: -
v_gene: TRBV19
j_gene: TRBJ1-2
CDR3nt: TGTGCCAGTCAACCCCCAGGGGGCAACTATGGCTACACCTTC
CDR3aa: CASQPPGGNYGYTF

d_gene: TRBD2
abundance: -
v_gene: TRBV28
j_gene: TRBJ2-4
CDR3nt: TGTGCCAGCAGCCCCGGACTAGCGGGGGAGCTAGCCAAAAACATTCAGTACTTC
CDR3aa: CASSPGLAGELAKNIQYF

d_gene: -
abundance: -
v_gene: TRBV23-1
j_gene: TRBJ2-3
CDR3nt: TGCGCCAGCACACCAGACAATCATCGCACAGATACGCAGTATTTT
CDR3aa: CASTPDNHRTDTQYF

d_gene: -
abundance: -
v_gene: TRBV28
j_gene: TRBJ2-1
CDR3nt: TGTGCCAGCCACCGGGGGAACGATATCGATGAGCAGTTCTTC
CDR3aa: CASHRGNDIDEQFF

d_gene: TRBD1
abundance: -
v_gene: TRBV15
j_gene: TRBJ2-7
CDR3nt: TGTGCCACCAGCAGCTACAGGGGCTCCTACGAGCAGTACTTC
CDR3aa: CATSSYRGSYEQYF

d_gene: TRBD2
abundance: -
v_gene: TRBV19
j_gene: TRBJ2-4
CDR3nt: TGTGCCAGTAGCGCTGGCGGGAGGAAAAACATTCAGTACTTC
CDR3aa: CASSAGGRKNIQYF

d_gene: -
abundance: -
v_gene: TRBV6-5
j_gene: TRBJ1-1
CDR3nt: TGTGCCAGCAGTTACTCGATGTACGGGATTATATTTCGAGCTTTCTTT
CDR3aa: CASSYSMYGIIFRAFF

d_gene: -
abundance: -
v_gene: TRBV24-1
j_gene: TRBJ2-1
CDR3nt: TGTGCCACCAGTGATCCCAGCAGCGGCGAGAGCTCCTACAATGAGCAGTTCTTC
CDR3aa: CATSDPSSGESSYNEQFF

d_gene: TRBD1
abundance: -
v_gene: TRBV10-1
j_gene: TRBJ2-5
CDR3nt: TGCGCCAGCAGTGAGTCGTCAGGGGGCCTAGAGACCCAGTACTTC
CDR3aa: CASSESSGGLETQYF

d_gene: TRBD2
abundance: -
v_gene: TRBV11-3
j_gene: TRBJ2-5
CDR3nt: TGTGCCAGCAGCTTGGGGCTAGCGGGCCTGGAGACCCAGTACTTC
CDR3aa: CASSLGLAGLETQYF

d_gene: TRBD2
abundance: -
v_gene: TRBV3-1/TRBV3-2
j_gene: TRBJ2-3
CDR3nt: TGTGCCAGCAGCCAAGATCCGGGACTAGCGGCTTATACGCAGTATTTT
CDR3aa: CASSQDPGLAAYTQYF

d_gene: TRBD2
abundance: -
v_gene: TRBV3-1/TRBV3-2
j_gene: TRBJ2-1
CDR3nt: TGTGCCAGCAGCCAAAAAAGAGGACTAGCGGGGGCGAATGAGCAGTTCTTC
CDR3aa: CASSQKRGLAGANEQFF